This TCR beta chain was captured in a study of shared clonotypes between healthy human individuals. General study results and limits: It was observed that roughly 5% of naive CD4 clonotypes were shared across a handful of donors.

This was a deep-level run. Genomic DNA from each subset was divided evenly over several immunoSEQ plates. Generated by immunoSEQ multiplex PCR, the TCRdb table keeps only in-frame clones and is missing some. The table records 950,000 to 1,300,000 clones, about 77% of them present only once. The CDR3 totals 14 residues. Looked up from germline, CDR1 is SGHNT and CDR2 is YYREEE (reference sequence). Trimming cost V 3 bases and J 4 bases; bases outside gene matches: 4. With respect to this clone: Antigen specificity is unknown.

The chain combines TRBV5-4 with TRBJ2-3, with 8 bases lining up with TRBD2. The sample taken for sequencing was memory CD4+ T cells sorted from blood. As for subset: CD45RA-negative fraction. The clonotype comes from a man in his late teens or twenties in good health. DNA for the CDR3: TGTGCCAGCAGCTCGCGGCGGGAGGCAGATACGCAGTATTTT. This codes for CASSSRREADTQYF.